This TCR beta chain was documented in a study of cytomegalovirus exposure and HLA in healthy donors. Germline CDR1 is KGHSH and CDR2 is LQKENI. The germline V and J ends were trimmed by 3 bases and 3 bases, with 14 bases remaining between them. This CDR3 is built from 15 residues. Using immunoSEQ multiplex PCR, the repertoire was profiled, and TCRdb retains in-frame clones only, with some absent. Of some 160,000 clones in the sample, approximately 90% were seen once. This receptor was obtained from a young man in good health and CMV-seronegative. Sequenced input: PBMCs. This chain connects TRBV18 to TRBJ1-1, with D perhaps matching TRBD1 (6 bases). The DNA for the CDR3 is TGTGCCAGCTCACCCAGACAGGACGCACACACTGAAGCTTTCTTT. This gives the protein CASSPRQDAHTEAFF.